The sequence of this T cell receptor beta chain was determined in a study of metastatic and nonmetastatic thyroid tumors. Overall study: Patients with malignant and benign thyroid disease provided blood and tumor or nodule tissue, whose repertoires were compared.

Germline CDR1 is MNHNS and CDR2 is SASEGT. The CDR3 extends over 13 amino acids. Trimming removed 9 bases from V and 6 bases from J, with 17 bases in between. Every patient was untreated before thyroid surgery. From the PCR reads, TCRdb re-called clones with MiXCR. The table shows some 28,000 clones, with 3.5% to 4% occurring only once. This clone is labeled as medium-sized. The chain carries TRBV6-1 and TRBJ1-2; D possibly corresponds to TRBD1 (6 bases). Sequencing was performed on blood. The receptor comes from a male donor with papillary thyroid cancer or a benign thyroid nodule (not recorded which). Some clones in this sample may be carry-over from other donors' samples. CDR3 amino acids: CASQPQGLDGYTF. In DNA form, the CDR3 reads TGTGCCAGTCAACCCCAGGGGCTGGATGGCTACACCTTC.